This T cell receptor (beta chain) was retrieved from a study of control samples from healthy donors and cancer patients. Trimming pared 2 bases from V and 6 bases from J, leaving 14 bases between. This CDR3 has 14 residues. Germline V lookup: CDR1 WNHNN, CDR2 SYGVQD (reference sequence). Clones were read by immunoSEQ multiplex PCR, and TCRdb kept only the in-frame ones, dropping some. The table shows approximately 100,000 clones, with over 65% occurring only once. This clonotype originated in a woman in her thirties or forties in good health. The chain couples TRBV10-1 to TRBJ2-7; TRBD1 or TRBD2 may be the D gene (5 bases each). Material for sequencing was blood. The CDR3 coding sequence is TGCGCCAGCAGTGAGAACATGGGGGTCGGCGAGCAGTACTTC. Its translation: CASSENMGVGEQYF.